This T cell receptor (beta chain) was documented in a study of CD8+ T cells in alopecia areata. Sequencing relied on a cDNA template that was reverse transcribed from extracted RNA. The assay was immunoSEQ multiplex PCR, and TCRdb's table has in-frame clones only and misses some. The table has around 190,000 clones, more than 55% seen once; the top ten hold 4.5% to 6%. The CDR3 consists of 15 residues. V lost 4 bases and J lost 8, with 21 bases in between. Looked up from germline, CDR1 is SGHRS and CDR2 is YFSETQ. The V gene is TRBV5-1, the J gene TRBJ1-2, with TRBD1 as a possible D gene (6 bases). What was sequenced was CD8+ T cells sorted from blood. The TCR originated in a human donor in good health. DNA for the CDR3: TGCGCCAGCAGCCTAAACAGGGACCGACCTCCCGGCTACACCTTC. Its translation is CASSLNRDRPPGYTF. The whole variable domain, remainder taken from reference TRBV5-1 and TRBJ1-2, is KAGVTQTPRYLIKTRGQQVTLSCSPISGHRSVSWYQQTPGQGLQFLFEYFSETQRNKGNFPGRFSGRQFSNSRSEMNVSTLELGDSALYLCASSLNRDRPPGYTFGSGTRLTVV.